The 14 T cell receptor beta chains presented below share a single source sample, sequenced in a study of T cell repertoires in cytomegalovirus infection. One entry per CDR3 protein results from TCRdb running MiXCR on the reads. The data contain about 76,000 distinct CDR3 sequences, 3.7% of them singletons. Sequencing was done on a sample of PBMCs. These receptors were taken from a human donor in good health (CMV status not recorded). Some clones in this sample may be carry-over from other donors' samples.

This clonotype has a count of ten or more. V gene TRBV20-1 combines with J gene TRBJ2-3; no firm D call. The germline V gene encodes CDR1 DFQATT and CDR2 SNEGSKA (reference sequence). CDR3 length: 12 amino acids. V was trimmed by 0 bases and J by 2 bases, leaving 3 bases between them. In nucleotides, the CDR3 is TGCAGTGCTAGAGACCCCACAGATACGCAGTATTTT. This codes for CSARDPTDTQYF.

This clonotype was recorded at least ten times. This chain links TRBV6-2 or TRBV6-3 with TRBJ2-7; 8 bases align to TRBD2. The CDR3 contains 14 residues. CDR1 and CDR2 (germline): MNHEY, SVGEGT. With V trimmed by 6 bases and J by 0 bases, 4 bases remained unmatched. This CDR3 is CASRLAGNSYEQYF. The CDR3 DNA is TGTGCCAGCAGATTAGCGGGGAACTCCTACGAGCAGTACTTC.

The CDR3 nucleotides are TGTGCCACCAGCAGGGAAGGGACGGCTAATCAGCCCCAGCATTTT. It yields the protein CATSREGTANQPQHF. This sequence joins TRBV15 and TRBJ1-5; possible D gene TRBD1, 5 bases. V was cut by 3 bases and J by 4 bases, with 13 bases left in between. Germline CDR1 LNHNV, CDR2 YYDKDF (reference sequence). The CDR3 has 15 amino acids.

This clonotype came up many times. This chain uses TRBV7-2 with TRBJ2-3; a possible D gene is TRBD2 (5 bases). Germline V gene sequence: CDR1 SGHTA, CDR2 FQGNSA. Deletions cut 4 bases from V and 8 bases from J, with 16 bases between. The CDR3 is 14 residues long. The CDR3 sequence: CASSSSLGSGTQYF. The CDR3 DNA reads as TGTGCCAGCAGCTCCTCACTAGGGTCGGGTACGCAGTATTTT.

This clonotype was counted ten times or more. This chain connects TRBV7-2 to TRBJ2-3; unclear D gene. Germline CDR1 reads SGHTA; CDR2 reads FQGNSA. With 1 base removed from V and 2 bases from J, the gap between germline ends came to 10 bases. CDR3 length equals 15 residues. Here the CDR3 DNA reads TGTGCCAGCAGCTTAGAAACGATCCCCACAGATACGCAGTATTTT. Encoded protein: CASSLETIPTDTQYF. The complete variable domain, with remaining parts taken from reference TRBV7-2 and TRBJ2-3, reads GAGVSQSPSNKVTEKGKDVELRCDPISGHTALYWYRQSLGQGLEFLIYFQGNSAPDKSGLPSDRFSAERTGGSVSTLTIQRTQQEDSAVYLCASSLETIPTDTQYFGPGTRLTVL.

This clonotype was seen ten or more times. The rearrangement uses TRBV19 and TRBJ2-1; D ambiguous. Germline CDR1 LNHDA, CDR2 SQIVND (reference sequence). This CDR3 is built from 17 residues. V was clipped by 0 bases and J by 0 bases, with 12 bases between them. The CDR3 nucleotides are TGTGCCAGTAGTATAGAAACTGACCTTTTCTCCTACAATGAGCAGTTCTTC. It translates to CASSIETDLFSYNEQFF.

This clonotype was seen many times. The V call is TRBV11-2, the J call TRBJ1-1, with a possible D match to TRBD1 (5 bases). Trimming took 2 bases from V and 0 from J, leaving 7 bases between them. Germline V gives CDR1 SGHAT, CDR2 FQNNGV. The CDR3 length is 14 residues. The CDR3 bases are TGTGCCAGCAGCTTACGGGGGATGAACACTGAAGCTTTCTTT. Translating it yields CASSLRGMNTEAFF.

This clonotype was seen at least ten times. The chain employs TRBV20-1 and TRBJ2-7; the match to TRBD2 covers 7 bases. Germline CDR1 DFQATT, CDR2 SNEGSKA (reference sequence). Losses at the gene ends were 5 bases for V and 4 bases for J; bases not matched to a gene: 8. CDR3 size: 13 residues. CDR3 DNA: TGCAGTGCTGTAAGGGAGGGGAGGTACGAGCAGTACTTC. Protein product: CSAVREGRYEQYF.

Notes on this clonotype: The conserved final phenylalanine or tryptophan is absent from the CDR3, which likely points to a read error. The chain employs TRBV7-2 and TRBJ1-2; D call uncertain. Germline CDR1 and CDR2: SGHTA and FQGNSA. CDR3 length equals 15 residues. The V and J ends lost 0 bases and 6 bases respectively, with 14 bases between them. CDR3 coding DNA: TGTGCCAGCAGCTTAGCGCCCGGAGAGGGCCATGGCTACACCTGC. Translating gives CASSLAPGEGHGYTC.

This clonotype has at least ten counts. The chain uses TRBV7-8 and TRBJ1-1, with unresolved D. Germline V gives CDR1 SGHVS, CDR2 FQNEAQ. CDR3 length: 17 residues. The V end lost 5 bases, the J end lost 0 bases, and 19 bases lay between the germline ends. This CDR3 is CASSPAGPYAMNTEAFF. The CDR3 DNA sequence: TGTGCCAGCAGCCCCGCCGGGCCGTACGCTATGAACACTGAAGCTTTCTTT.

This clonotype came up many times. J is TRBJ2-1 and V is TRBV15; unclear D gene. Trimming pared 4 bases from V and 4 bases from J, leaving 2 bases between. This CDR3 has 11 amino acids. CDR1 and CDR2 from the germline V gene are LNHNV and YYDKDF (reference sequence). CDR3 region: CATSTYNEQFF. Written as DNA, the CDR3 is TGTGCCACCAGCACGTACAATGAGCAGTTCTTC. The variable domain in full, completed from reference TRBV15 and TRBJ2-1, reads DAMVIQNPRYQVTQFGKPVTLSCSQTLNHNVMYWYQQKSSQAPKLLFHYYDKDFNNEADTPDNFQSRRPNTSFCFLDIRSPGLGDTAMYLCATSTYNEQFFGPGTRLTVL.

About this clonotype itself: Possible read error: a much larger clone is one base away. The rearrangement uses TRBV13 and TRBJ1-6; D is unresolved. This CDR3 is 14 amino acids long. CDR1 and CDR2 from the germline V gene are PRHDT and FYEKMQ (reference sequence). Trimming left V 2 bases short and J 7 bases short, with 9 bases between. CDR3 nucleotides: TGTGCCAGCAGCTTATGTGGACTCAATTCACCCCTCCACTTT. This translates into CASSLCGLNSPLHF.

This clonotype was recorded many times. The chain employs TRBV6-1 and TRBJ2-7; TRBD1 aligns across 8 bases. The ends lost 2 bases at V and 2 bases at J; junction bases unmatched: 2. This CDR3 is built from 14 residues. Germline V gene lookup returns CDR1 MNHNS and CDR2 SASEGT. The CDR3 DNA sequence: TGTGCCAGCAGTGAACCGGGACAGGCCTACGAGCAGTACTTC. It specifies CASSEPGQAYEQYF.

The rearrangement uses TRBV5-1 and TRBJ1-1, with D unresolved. Germline V gene lookup returns CDR1 SGHRS and CDR2 YFSETQ. The ends were cut back, 0 bases at V and 4 bases at J, with 13 bases in the middle. The CDR3 runs to 15 residues. DNA for the CDR3: TGCGCCAGCAGCTTGGTCCCCGAAGGAGGCACTGAAGCTTTCTTT. It is translated as CASSLVPEGGTEAFF.